The rows below give T cell receptor beta chains drawn from one sample of a study of OX40 agonist ivuxolimab in advanced cancers. Here immunoSEQ multiplex PCR was the method, and the copy in TCRdb shows in-frame clones only, minus some. The sample gives some 66,000 clones, around 86% of which show up once; 2% to 2.5% is in the top ten. The sequencing here drew on CD4+ or CD8+ T cells sorted from blood, taken in a trial of the OX40 agonist ivuxolimab. The receptor source for this set is an adult with an advanced solid tumor such as melanoma, head and neck, liver or kidney cancer. Each CDR3 is given with its conserved first and last residue. A D gene is named only where the DNA matches it firmly. Some rows have no size entry. The others give once, few or many, or a class for an expanded clone.

size	V	J	D	CDR3	DNA
once	TRBV10-3	TRBJ2-2	TRBD2	CAISESKPSGISGELFF	TGTGCCATCAGTGAGTCGAAGCCTAGCGGGATCTCCGGGGAGCTGTTTTTT
once	TRBV11-1	TRBJ2-1	-	CASSPLAGSSYNEQFF	TGTGCCAGCAGTCCTCTAGCTGGCAGCTCCTACAATGAGCAGTTCTTC
-	TRBV5-6	TRBJ2-3	TRBD2	CASSLTAGPTDTQYF	TGTGCCAGCAGCTTGACAGCGGGGCCCACAGATACGCAGTATTTT
-	TRBV7-2	TRBJ2-1	-	CASSLENMADNEQFF	TGTGCCAGCAGCTTAGAAAATATGGCGGACAATGAGCAGTTCTTC
-	TRBV5-5	TRBJ2-7	-	CASSWGDVSSYEQYF	TGTGCCAGCAGCTGGGGGGACGTCAGCTCCTACGAGCAGTACTTC
-	TRBV7-9	TRBJ2-7	-	CASSPSQITSSYEQYF	TGTGCCAGCAGCCCTAGCCAGATAACCAGCTCCTACGAGCAGTACTTC
-	TRBV11-2	TRBJ1-3	-	CASNDFAMRDRNTIYF	TGTGCCAGCAACGACTTCGCCATGAGAGACAGAAACACCATATATTTT
-	TRBV19	TRBJ1-1	-	CASSHRGANTEAFF	TGTGCCAGTAGTCACCGGGGCGCGAACACTGAAGCTTTCTTT
-	TRBV5-1	TRBJ2-5	-	CASSLLQETQYF	TGCGCCAGCAGCCTGCTACAAGAGACCCAGTACTTC
-	TRBV5-1	TRBJ2-2	TRBD1	CASSLRWGTGDRTGELFF	TGCGCCAGCAGCTTGCGGTGGGGGACAGGGGATCGCACCGGGGAGCTGTTTTTT
-	TRBV6-5	TRBJ2-1	TRBD1	CASTLTGGVFEQFF	TGTGCCAGCACCCTGACAGGGGGCGTTTTTGAGCAGTTCTTC
-	TRBV6-1	TRBJ2-7	TRBD2	CASSEGPGLAKNEQYF	TGTGCCAGCAGTGAGGGGCCGGGACTAGCGAAGAACGAGCAGTACTTC
-	TRBV4-1	TRBJ2-7	-	CASSPQLGLASEQYF	TGCGCCAGCAGCCCCCAATTGGGGCTAGCGTCCGAGCAGTACTTC
-	TRBV6-5	TRBJ1-4	-	CATASGTSNEKLFF	TGTGCCACCGCCAGCGGGACATCTAATGAAAAACTGTTTTTT
few	TRBV7-2	TRBJ2-7	-	CASSLMPRGVGEQYF	TGTGCCAGCAGCTTAATGCCCCGCGGGGTGGGGGAGCAGTACTTC
once	TRBV4-2	TRBJ2-7	TRBD2	CASSRGAGGIYEQYF	TGTGCCAGCAGCCGAGGAGCGGGAGGAATCTACGAGCAGTACTTC
-	TRBV19	TRBJ2-1	TRBD2	CASSMGTTQGQFF	TGTGCCAGTAGTATGGGGACTACCCAGGGGCAGTTCTTC
-	TRBV19	TRBJ2-5	-	CASSVGDQETQYF	TGTGCCAGTAGTGTGGGGGACCAAGAGACCCAGTACTTC
-	TRBV5-1	TRBJ2-5	TRBD1	CASSLGTGAQETQYF	TGCGCCAGCAGCCTAGGGACAGGAGCACAAGAGACCCAGTACTTC
-	TRBV5-1	TRBJ2-3	TRBD2	CASSLQRGLTDTQYF	TGCGCCAGCAGCTTGCAGCGGGGGCTCACAGATACGCAGTATTTT
-	TRBV5-5	TRBJ1-2	TRBD1	CASSEDRPYGYTF	TGTGCCAGCAGCGAGGACAGGCCCTATGGCTACACCTTC
once	TRBV20-1	TRBJ2-3	-	CSASRTSKAYF	TGCAGTGCTAGCAGGACCAGTAAGGCATATTTT
-	TRBV10-2	TRBJ1-2	-	CASSDGVKGNYGYTF	TGCGCCAGCAGTGATGGCGTGAAAGGGAACTATGGCTACACCTTC
-	TRBV2	TRBJ1-5	-	CASSDGQPQHF	TGTGCCAGCAGTGACGGTCAGCCCCAGCATTTT
-	TRBV2	TRBJ2-1	TRBD2	CASSVSGSGDNEQFF	TGTGCCAGCAGTGTTAGCGGGAGTGGAGACAATGAGCAGTTCTTC
-	TRBV20-1	TRBJ2-1	-	CSARDRDEQFF	TGCAGTGCTAGAGATAGGGACGAGCAGTTCTTC
medium-sized	TRBV5-8	TRBJ1-1	TRBD1	CASRRTGDATEAFF	TGTGCCAGCAGGCGGACAGGGGATGCGACTGAAGCTTTCTTT
-	TRBV5-4	TRBJ2-2	TRBD1	CASSLDGDRARNTGELFF	TGTGCCAGCAGCTTGGATGGGGACAGGGCACGAAACACCGGGGAGCTGTTTTTT
-	TRBV6-1	TRBJ2-1	-	CASSEAGVHNEQFF	TGTGCCAGCAGTGAAGCGGGAGTTCACAATGAGCAGTTCTTC
-	TRBV5-1	TRBJ2-7	-	CASSLSPRTTYEQYF	TGCGCCAGCAGCTTAAGTCCCAGGACAACCTACGAGCAGTACTTC
-	TRBV7-9	TRBJ2-2	-	CASSLVEGPLFF	TGTGCCAGCAGCTTAGTTGAGGGTCCGCTGTTTTTT
-	TRBV28	TRBJ1-6	-	CASSHTALQLGRSPLHF	TGTGCCAGCAGCCACACCGCCTTACAGTTAGGTAGATCACCCCTCCACTTT
-	TRBV30	TRBJ2-5	TRBD2	CAWSASGSWQETQYF	TGTGCCTGGAGTGCTAGCGGGAGTTGGCAAGAGACCCAGTACTTC
-	TRBV19	TRBJ2-5	TRBD2	CASTAASGSRETQYF	TGTGCCAGTACGGCGGCTAGCGGGAGTAGGGAGACCCAGTACTTC
once	TRBV18	TRBJ2-5	-	CASSPLPRSGLGETQYF	TGTGCCAGCTCACCCCTCCCAAGGTCGGGTTTGGGAGAGACCCAGTACTTC
-	TRBV7-9	TRBJ2-7	-	CASSLVGGTSYEQYF	TGTGCCAGCAGCTTAGTCGGCGGGACGTCCTACGAGCAGTACTTC
-	TRBV10-2	TRBJ1-3	-	CASQTGNTIYF	TGCGCCAGCCAAACCGGAAACACCATATATTTT
-	TRBV10-1	TRBJ2-6	-	CASSVKGPASGANVLTF	TGCGCCAGCAGTGTCAAGGGGCCCGCCTCTGGGGCCAACGTCCTGACTTTC
-	TRBV7-9	TRBJ2-5	TRBD2	CASSTNLAGGPETQYF	TGTGCCAGCAGCACAAATCTAGCGGGAGGCCCCGAGACCCAGTACTTC